The 19 T cell receptor beta chains below were found in one sample sequenced in a study of CD8 T cells in ankylosing spondylitis (dated by TCRdb to 2016 to 2017). Libraries came from 5' RACE. Sequencing instrument: Illumina HiSeq 2500. The raw public data were reprocessed by TCRdb itself: fastp quality trimming at Q25, MiXCR clonotype calling, in-frame beta chains only. Merged by CDR3 protein, the rows form single entries marked with the most common genes and DNA. The sample yields roughly 180,000 distinct CDR3 sequences; 9.8% were counted once. Around 16% of the sample belongs to the ten largest clones. Sequencing was carried out using blood, either unsorted or a sorted T cell fraction (not recorded which). The source of these receptors is a female donor with ankylosing spondylitis or in good health (not recorded which).

This clonotype occurred many times. The chain has TRBV27 and TRBJ2-7, with TRBD1 matching 8 bases. CDR3 length: 13 amino acids. Trimming took 11 bases from V and 3 from J; bases not matched to a gene: 9. The germline gives CDR1 MNHEY, CDR2 SMNVEV (reference sequence). The CDR3 DNA reads as TGTGCCTCCGGGACAGGTAGCAACTACGAGCAGTACTTC. It is translated as CASGTGSNYEQYF.

This clonotype has a count of ten or more. This chain connects TRBV20-1 to TRBJ2-4; tentatively, D is TRBD1 (6 bases). The V gene's germline CDR1 is DFQATT and CDR2 SNEGSKA (reference sequence). V was pared by 1 base and J by 0 bases, with 16 bases between. CDR3 size: 17 residues. In DNA, the CDR3 is TGCAGTGCTAGAGGCCTACAAGGGACATTAGCCAAAAACATTCAGTACTTC. Translating gives CSARGLQGTLAKNIQYF.

This clonotype was seen more than once but under ten times. The chain is built from TRBV5-8 and TRBJ1-2; D remains ambiguous. The CDR3 has 13 amino acids. V was cut by 0 bases and J by 6 bases, with 9 bases left in between. CDR1 and CDR2 (germline): SGHTS, YDEGEE. The CDR3 loop reads CASSLVDLDGYTF. As DNA, the CDR3 is TGTGCCAGCAGCTTGGTTGATTTAGATGGCTACACCTTC. Based on the CDR3 plus reference TRBV5-8 and TRBJ1-2, the full variable domain is EAGVTQSPTHLIKTRGQQATLRCSPISGHTSVYWYQQALGLGLQFLLWYDEGEERNRGNFPPRFSGRQFPNYSSELNVNALELEDSALYLCASSLVDLDGYTFGSGTRLTVV.

The genes are TRBV20-1 and TRBJ2-7; TRBD2 agrees at 11 bases. Germline V gives CDR1 DFQATT, CDR2 SNEGSKA (reference sequence). V dropped 5 bases and J dropped 3; count of bases not matched to a gene: 12. CDR3 size: 16 residues. The chain's CDR3 is CSALITGTSGLYEQYF. Written as DNA, the CDR3 is TGCAGTGCTCTAATCACCGGGACTAGCGGACTCTACGAGCAGTACTTC.

This clonotype was recorded at least ten times. This rearrangement joins TRBV29-1 to TRBJ1-1; no definite D call. The CDR3 covers 11 residues. Trimming pared 4 bases from V and 1 base from J, leaving 4 bases between. Germline V gene data show CDR1 as SQVTM and CDR2 as ANQGSEA. In DNA form, the CDR3 reads TGCAGCGTTGTTCGGAACACTGAAGCTTTCTTT. The encoded protein is CSVVRNTEAFF.

To note about this clonotype: Possible read error: a much larger clone is one base away. This chain links TRBV7-2 with TRBJ2-7; D remains unclear. Germline V gene sequence: CDR1 SGHTA, CDR2 FQGNSA. V lost 5 bases and J 2 bases, leaving 16 bases between the germline ends. The CDR3 spans 15 residues. The CDR3, as DNA: TGTGCCAGCAGCCCCTTTTCTGACATAACCTACGAGCAGTACTTC. Its protein product is CASSPFSDITYEQYF.

In this sample, this clonotype turned up a few times. V usage is TRBV12-3 or TRBV12-4 and J usage is TRBJ1-1; D might be TRBD1 (6 bases). The CDR3 extends over 13 amino acids. Trimming cost V 1 base and J 6 bases, with 9 bases left between them. CDR3 nucleotides: TGTGCCAGCAGTTTAGGACGGACAGCTGAAGCTTTCTTT. Translation gives CASSLGRTAEAFF.

The table lists this clonotype with a few counts. The gene calls are TRBV21-1 and TRBJ2-3. TRBV21-1 is classified as a pseudogene. This CDR3 comprises 15 residues. The CDR3 region has the DNA TGTGCCAGCGCCACGCGGAGCCACCGCACAGATACGCAGTATTTT. This encodes CASATRSHRTDTQYF.

The chain couples TRBV6-1 to TRBJ2-7, with D tentatively TRBD1 or TRBD2 (5 bases each). Germline CDR1 is MNHNS and CDR2 is SASEGT. Trimming left V 7 bases short and J 0 bases short, with 13 bases between. This CDR3 is 14 amino acids long. The CDR3 here is CASNKAGSSYEQYF. The CDR3 DNA follows: TGTGCCAGCAATAAGGCAGGGAGCTCCTACGAGCAGTACTTC.

The chain recombines TRBV5-6 with TRBJ2-1; 7 bases map to TRBD2. V lost 4 bases and J lost 6; bases outside the gene matches: 13. Germline lookup yields CDR1 SGHDT and CDR2 YYEEEE. CDR3 length: 16 residues. The CDR3 here is CASSPAGLSGPNEQFF. Written as DNA, the CDR3 is TGTGCCAGCAGCCCAGCGGGGTTGTCCGGGCCCAATGAGCAGTTCTTC.

This clonotype was detected only a few times. The rearrangement uses TRBV4-3 and TRBJ2-1; D uncertain. The CDR3 is 15 amino acids. Per the germline V gene, CDR1 is LGHNA and CDR2 is YSLEER. Between the trimmed V and J ends, which lost 0 bases and 3 bases, there was a span of 9 bases. The CDR3 DNA follows: TGCGCCAGCAGCCAAGAGGATCGGGTCTACAATGAGCAGTTCTTC. The encoded protein is CASSQEDRVYNEQFF.

This rearrangement joins TRBV5-5 to TRBJ2-7; no firm D call. The CDR3 is 11 residues long. The germline V gene encodes CDR1 SGHKS and CDR2 YYEKEE (reference sequence). Trimming pared 4 bases from V and 4 bases from J, leaving 6 bases between. The CDR3 DNA sequence: TGTGCCAGCAGCACAGCGTACGAGCAGTACTTC. Translation: CASSTAYEQYF.

The chain recombines TRBV4-3 with TRBJ2-7; TRBD1 aligns across 8 bases. The V segment lost 4 bases and the J segment 0 bases; nucleotides outside the gene matches: 8. Germline CDR1 is LGHNA and CDR2 is YSLEER. The CDR3 has 16 amino acids. The CDR3 here is CASSPDRGISSYEQYF. The CDR3 nucleotides are TGCGCCAGCAGCCCTGACAGGGGCATTAGCTCCTACGAGCAGTACTTC.

The V call is TRBV4-3, the J call TRBJ2-5, with TRBD2 matching 8 bases. Germline lookup yields CDR1 LGHNA and CDR2 YSLEER. V shed 0 bases, J shed 8 bases, and the junction held 14 bases outside the gene matches. This CDR3 spans 17 amino acids. The CDR3 reads CASSQDALAGLGGTQYF. The CDR3, as DNA: TGCGCCAGCAGCCAAGATGCGTTAGCGGGGCTAGGAGGAACCCAGTACTTC.

This clonotype was seen more than once but under ten times. The chain carries TRBV4-3 and TRBJ2-3, with 11 bases fitting TRBD2. V shed 0 bases, J shed 4 bases, and the junction held 3 bases outside the gene matches. This CDR3 is 16 amino acids long. Germline V gene sequence: CDR1 LGHNA, CDR2 YSLEER. CDR3 sequence reads: CASSQEVSGRADTQYF. CDR3 coding DNA: TGCGCCAGCAGCCAAGAGGTTAGCGGGAGGGCAGATACGCAGTATTTT.

This clonotype was recorded a few times. This chain links TRBV11-2 with TRBJ2-7; D call uncertain. This CDR3 has 14 residues. The V end was cut by 5 bases, the J end by 3 bases, with 14 bases between. CDR1 and CDR2 (germline): SGHAT, FQNNGV. CDR3 sequence: CASSPSSSDYEQYF. The CDR3 nucleotides read TGTGCCAGCAGCCCCAGCAGCTCCGACTACGAGCAGTACTTC.

This clonotype was found many times. CDR3 sequence: CASSLEIAGVYEQYF. The CDR3 bases are TGTGCCAGCAGCTTAGAAATAGCGGGAGTCTACGAGCAGTACTTC. The chain recombines TRBV7-6 with TRBJ2-7; TRBD2 matches 9 bases. This CDR3 has 15 amino acids. Germline V lookup: CDR1 SGHVS, CDR2 FNYEAQ. The junction had 4 bases not matched to a gene; V was cut back by 1 base and J by 3 bases.

The table lists this clonotype with a few counts. This chain uses TRBV11-2 with TRBJ1-1, with D unclear. The V gene lost 1 base and the J gene lost 8 bases, with 11 bases spanning the gap. CDR1 and CDR2 (germline): SGHAT, FQNNGV. This CDR3 spans 13 amino acids. This chain's CDR3 is CASSLVAGEEAFF. Here the CDR3 DNA reads TGTGCCAGCAGCTTAGTTGCCGGCGAGGAAGCTTTCTTT.

V usage is TRBV7-6 and J usage is TRBJ2-7; weak D call: TRBD2 (6 bases). The length of the CDR3 is 16 residues. Germline V gene lookup returns CDR1 SGHVS and CDR2 FNYEAQ. The V gene lost 5 bases and the J gene lost 3 bases, with 20 bases spanning the gap. This CDR3 reads CASSTLWGGAGYEQYF. CDR3 nucleotide sequence: TGTGCCAGCAGCACCCTTTGGGGAGGAGCGGGCTACGAGCAGTACTTC.